This entry describes one T cell receptor beta chain. What it binds is not known. TCRdb reprocessed the RT-PCR reads via MiXCR and lists one record per CDR3 protein. The table has about 570,000 distinct CDR3 sequences, 12% seen once. This specimen belongs to a study of response to subunit inactivated influenza vaccine. Study results and caveats: The authors offered the suggestion that each seasonal influenza vaccination recruits few new T cells.

The CDR3 runs to 14 residues. CDR1 and CDR2 (germline): SNHLY, FYNNEI. Trimming took off 10 bases at V and 4 bases at J, with 14 bases between the two ends. The source was PBMCs from blood, collected on the day of vaccination. The sequence derives from a man aged 45 to 65 who received an inactivated influenza vaccine. V gene TRBV2 combines with J gene TRBJ2-6, with a weak D call TRBD1 (6 bases). CDR3 nucleotides: TGTGCCATTATGGGGGCGAGGGGGGCCAACGTCCTGACTTTC. Translating it yields CAIMGARGANVLTF.